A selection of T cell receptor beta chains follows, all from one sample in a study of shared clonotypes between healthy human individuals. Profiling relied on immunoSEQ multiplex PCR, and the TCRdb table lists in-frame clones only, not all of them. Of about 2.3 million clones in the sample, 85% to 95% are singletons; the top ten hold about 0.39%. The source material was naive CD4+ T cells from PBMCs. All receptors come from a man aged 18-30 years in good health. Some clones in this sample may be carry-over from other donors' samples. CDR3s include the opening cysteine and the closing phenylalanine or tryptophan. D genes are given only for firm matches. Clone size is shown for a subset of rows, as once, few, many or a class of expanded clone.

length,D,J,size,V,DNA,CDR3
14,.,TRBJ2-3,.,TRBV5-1,TGCGCCAGCAGCTTCAGTCAGGGGTCAGATACGCAGTATTTT,CASSFSQGSDTQYF
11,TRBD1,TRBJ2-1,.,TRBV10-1,TGCGCCAGCGGGACAGGGTATGAGCAGTTCTTC,CASGTGYEQFF
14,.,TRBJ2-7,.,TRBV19,TGTGCCAGTAGCCGACAGGCGAGCTCCTACGAGCAGTACTTC,CASSRQASSYEQYF
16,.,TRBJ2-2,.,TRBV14,TGTGCCAGCAGCCCTCGAGAGACAGCGAACACCGGGGAGCTGTTTTTT,CASSPRETANTGELFF
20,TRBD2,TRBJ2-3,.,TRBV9,TGTGCCAGCAGCCCCCATGGTGGGACTAGCGGGAGGAGGGGGAGAGATACGCAGTATTTT,CASSPHGGTSGRRGRDTQYF
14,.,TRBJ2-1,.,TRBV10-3,TGTGCCATCAGTGAGTCGGGGGGAGCTAATGAGCAGTTCTTC,CAISESGGANEQFF
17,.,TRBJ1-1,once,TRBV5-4,TGTGCCAGCAGCTTGAAACAGGGAGGGTGGTGGAACACTGAAGCTTTCTTT,CASSLKQGGWWNTEAFF
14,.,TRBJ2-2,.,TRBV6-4,TGTGCCAGCAGTGACCGGGGCCTCCCCGGGGAGCTGTTTTTT,CASSDRGLPGELFF
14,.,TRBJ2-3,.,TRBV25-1,TGTGCCAGCAGCCGCCCCCCACCCACAGATACGCAGTATTTT,CASSRPPPTDTQYF
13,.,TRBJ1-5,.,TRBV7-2,TGTGCCAGCAGCTTAGGGGGCCGGCAGCCCCAGCATTTT,CASSLGGRQPQHF
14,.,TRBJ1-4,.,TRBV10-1,TGCGCCAGCAGTGATTCCAGAGCTAATGAAAAACTGTTTTTT,CASSDSRANEKLFF
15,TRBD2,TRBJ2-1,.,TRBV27,TGTGCCAGCAGTTTGACTAGCGGGGGGTACAATGAGCAGTTCTTC,CASSLTSGGYNEQFF
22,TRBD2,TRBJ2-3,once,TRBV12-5,TGTGCTAGTGGTAAGGGACTAGCGGACCCCCGACAGGAAACCCCGCACACAGATACGCAGTATTTT,CASGKGLADPRQETPHTDTQYF
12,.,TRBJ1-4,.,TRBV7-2,TGTGCCAGCAGCCTAGACCGGGAAAAACTGTTTTTT,CASSLDREKLFF
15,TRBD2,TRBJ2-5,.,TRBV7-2,TGTGCCAGCAGCTTAGGGACTAGCGGGAAGGAGACCCAGTACTTC,CASSLGTSGKETQYF
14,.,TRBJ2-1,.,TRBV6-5,TGTGCCAGCAATTATGGGAGACCCTACAATGAGCAGTTCTTC,CASNYGRPYNEQFF
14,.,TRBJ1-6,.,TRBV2,TGTGCCAGCGGTGGATCGGCGGTGCGGGGACCCCTCCACTTT,CASGGSAVRGPLHF
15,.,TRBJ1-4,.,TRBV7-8,TGTGCCAGCAGCTTAGGGGCGGTCGGGGACGAAAAACTGTTTTTT,CASSLGAVGDEKLFF
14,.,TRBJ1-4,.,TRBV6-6,TGTGCCAGCGGGGCCCGGGATTCGGGAGAAAAACTGTTTTTT,CASGARDSGEKLFF
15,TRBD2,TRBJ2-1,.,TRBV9,TGTGCCAGCAGCGTAGACAGCGGGACTAACAATGAGCAGTTCTTC,CASSVDSGTNNEQFF
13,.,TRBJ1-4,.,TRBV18,TGTGCCAGCTCACCTTCCATTAATGAAAAACTGTTTTTT,CASSPSINEKLFF
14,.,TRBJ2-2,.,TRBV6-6,TGTGCCAGCAGTTACAGCGGGAACACCGGGGAGCTGTTTTTT,CASSYSGNTGELFF
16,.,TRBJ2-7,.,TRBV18,TGTGCCAGCTCACCACCTTCTGGGGGGCTGGCTGGCGAGCAGTACTTC,CASSPPSGGLAGEQYF
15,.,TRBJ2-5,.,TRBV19,TGTGCCAGTAGTATAGGAATAATCCCTCAAGAGACCCAGTACTTC,CASSIGIIPQETQYF
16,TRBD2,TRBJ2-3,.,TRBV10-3,TGTGCCGTAAAGGGGGGACTAGCGGGGAACACAGATACGCAGTATTTT,CAVKGGLAGNTDTQYF
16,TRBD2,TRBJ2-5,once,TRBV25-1,TGTGCCAGCAGTCCGCCGGGACTAGCGGGCCAAGAGACCCAGTACTTC,CASSPPGLAGQETQYF
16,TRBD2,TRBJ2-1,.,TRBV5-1,TGCGCCAGCAGCTTTCAAGGGAGGGCGGGAGGCAATGAGCAGTTCTTC,CASSFQGRAGGNEQFF
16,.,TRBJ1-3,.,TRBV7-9,TGTGCCAGCAGCTTATTGGAGTCATCCTCTGGAAACACCATATATTTT,CASSLLESSSGNTIYF
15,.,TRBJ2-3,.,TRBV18,TGTGCCAGCTCACCGACCCAGAGCAACACAGATACGCAGTATTTT,CASSPTQSNTDTQYF
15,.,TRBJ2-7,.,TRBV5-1,TGCGCCAGCAGCTTGGCCACCGGGAGTGGCTACGAGCAGTACTTC,CASSLATGSGYEQYF
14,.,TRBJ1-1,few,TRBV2,TGTGCCAGCAGTTTATTGACTGTGAACACTGAAGCTTTCTTT,CASSLLTVNTEAFF
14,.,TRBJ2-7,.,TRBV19,TGTGCCAGTAGTATTAGGGGTAGGGCCTACGAGCAGTACTTC,CASSIRGRAYEQYF
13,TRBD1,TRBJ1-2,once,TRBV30,TGTGCCAGCACGGACAGGGCCCAGAGGGGCTACACCTTC,CASTDRAQRGYTF
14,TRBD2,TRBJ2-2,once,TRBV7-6,TGTGCCAGCAGCTTTCGCGGGAGGGCCGGGGAGCTGTTTTTT,CASSFRGRAGELFF
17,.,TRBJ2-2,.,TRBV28,TGTGCCAGCAGACCTAGGGGGGCCGCACTAAACACCGGGGAGCTGTTTTTT,CASRPRGAALNTGELFF
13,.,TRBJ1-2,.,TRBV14,TGTGCCAGCAGCCAAGATCGGGCGGGGGGCTACACCTTC,CASSQDRAGGYTF
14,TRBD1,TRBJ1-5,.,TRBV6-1,TGTGCCAGCAGTCGGACAGGGGGCGATCAGCCCCAGCATTTT,CASSRTGGDQPQHF
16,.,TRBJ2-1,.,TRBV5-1,TGCGCCAGCAGCTCATTAAGGGTGGAAGCGGACAATGAGCAGTTCTTC,CASSSLRVEADNEQFF
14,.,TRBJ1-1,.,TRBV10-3,TGTGCCACCCGGCAGCAACAGCTCAACACTGAAGCTTTCTTT,CATRQQQLNTEAFF
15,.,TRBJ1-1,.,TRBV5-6,TGTGCCAGCAGCCTCAGAGCAGCTCTGAACACTGAAGCTTTCTTT,CASSLRAALNTEAFF
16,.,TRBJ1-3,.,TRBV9,TGTGCCAGCAGCCTTGAGCAGGGTGACTCTGGAAACACCATATATTTT,CASSLEQGDSGNTIYF
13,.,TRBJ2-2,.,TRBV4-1,TGCGCCAGCAGCCCTTATAGCACCGGGGAGCTGTTTTTT,CASSPYSTGELFF
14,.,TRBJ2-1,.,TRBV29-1,TGCAGCGTTGATCACGGGAGCTCCTACAATGAGCAGTTCTTC,CSVDHGSSYNEQFF
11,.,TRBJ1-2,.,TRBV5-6,TGTGCCAGCAGCTTGGAGTATGGCTACACCTTC,CASSLEYGYTF
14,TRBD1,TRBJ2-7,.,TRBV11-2,TGTGCCAGCAGCGTACGACTGACAGGGACCGAGCAGTACTTC,CASSVRLTGTEQYF
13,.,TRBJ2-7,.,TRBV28,TGTGCCAGCAGTTTGTTTCTCCCGCGCGAGCAGTACTTC,CASSLFLPREQYF
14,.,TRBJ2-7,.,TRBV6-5,TGTGCCAGCAGTTACACAACACGGGCGGGCGAGCAGTACTTC,CASSYTTRAGEQYF
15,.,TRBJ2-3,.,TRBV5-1,TGCGCCAGCAGCTTATACGATTTAGGGACAGATACGCAGTATTTT,CASSLYDLGTDTQYF
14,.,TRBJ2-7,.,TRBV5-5,TGTGCCAGCAGCCCCCGGGAGATGTCCTACGAGCAGTACTTC,CASSPREMSYEQYF
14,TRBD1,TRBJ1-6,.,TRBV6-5,TGTGCCAGCAGATCCGGGACAGATAATTCACCCCTCCACTTT,CASRSGTDNSPLHF
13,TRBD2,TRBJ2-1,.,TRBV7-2,TGTGCCAGCAGGGCAGCGGGAGGGGGTGAGCAGTTCTTC,CASRAAGGGEQFF
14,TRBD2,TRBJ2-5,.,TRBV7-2,TGTGCCAGCAGCTCTAGACTAGCAGGGGAGACCCAGTACTTC,CASSSRLAGETQYF